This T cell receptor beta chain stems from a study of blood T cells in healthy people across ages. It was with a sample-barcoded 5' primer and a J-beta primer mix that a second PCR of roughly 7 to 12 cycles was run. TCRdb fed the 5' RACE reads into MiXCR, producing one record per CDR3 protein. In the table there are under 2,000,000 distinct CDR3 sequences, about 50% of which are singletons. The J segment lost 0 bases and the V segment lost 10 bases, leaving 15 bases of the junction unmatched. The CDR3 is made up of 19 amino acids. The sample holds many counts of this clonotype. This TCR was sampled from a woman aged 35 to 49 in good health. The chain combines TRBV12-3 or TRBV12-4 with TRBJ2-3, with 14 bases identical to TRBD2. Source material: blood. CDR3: CATRPTGTSGGTSTDTQYF. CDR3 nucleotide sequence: TGTGCCACCCGCCCGACCGGGACTAGCGGGGGAACTAGCACAGATACGCAGTATTTT.